The next 15 T cell receptor beta chains were all read from a single sample in a study of early T cells in non-severe SARS-CoV-2 infection. MiXCR, applied by TCRdb to the 5' RACE reads, yields one record per CDR3 protein. The top ten clones hold about a tenth of a sample with more than 50,000 distinct CDR3 sequences, 13% of them seen once. This sample comprised whole blood, obtained at baseline. These TCRs come from an adult who was a healthcare worker with PCR-confirmed SARS-CoV-2 infection or an uninfected control (not recorded which).

V and J are TRBV28 and TRBJ2-3; 7 bases are a match to TRBD1. The CDR3 contains 14 residues. Germline V gives CDR1 MDHEN, CDR2 SYDVKM. Trimming at V came to 5 bases and at J to 6 bases, leaving 8 bases not matched to a gene. The CDR3: CASSPRQGRDTQYF. The CDR3 DNA is TGTGCCAGCAGTCCCCGACAGGGTCGTGATACGCAGTATTTT.

This clonotype has a count of ten or more. This chain's CDR3 is CASSFLGSEQYF. CDR3 DNA sequence: TGTGCCAGCAGCTTTTTGGGGAGCGAGCAGTACTTC. The rearrangement joins TRBV7-2 to TRBJ2-7, with a possible D match to TRBD2 (5 bases). The V gene's germline CDR1 is SGHTA and CDR2 FQGNSA. The V end was cut by 3 bases, the J end by 6 bases, with 9 bases between. This CDR3 spans 12 amino acids.

This clonotype was found many times. The J gene is TRBJ2-7, the V gene TRBV4-2, with 8 bases identical to TRBD2. The CDR3 contains 16 residues. Trimming removed 0 bases from V and 5 bases from J; junction bases left unmatched: 9. Germline V gives CDR1 LGHNA, CDR2 YNFKEQ. The CDR3: CASSQDWQRGPDEQYF. CDR3 nucleotide sequence: TGTGCCAGCAGCCAAGATTGGCAGCGGGGGCCGGACGAGCAGTACTTC.

This chain uses TRBV5-5 with TRBJ1-1; a possible D gene is TRBD1 (5 bases). This CDR3 has 14 amino acids. The V gene's germline CDR1 is SGHKS and CDR2 YYEKEE (reference sequence). The V and J ends lost 4 bases and 2 bases respectively, with 12 bases between them. The CDR3 spells CASSRRQGNTEAFF. The CDR3 DNA follows: TGTGCCAGCAGCCGGAGGCAGGGAAACACTGAAGCTTTCTTT.

This clonotype occurred a few times. This chain joins TRBV7-2 and TRBJ1-2; 9 positions match TRBD1. The trim removed 5 bases at V and 4 bases at J, leaving 11 bases unmatched. The CDR3 is 16 residues long. The germline V gene encodes CDR1 SGHTA and CDR2 FQGNSA. DNA of the CDR3: TGTGCCAGCAGCCCCTATAATGGACAGGGGAGCTATGGCTACACCTTC. It encodes CASSPYNGQGSYGYTF.

The chain joins TRBV29-1 to TRBJ2-3, with D uncertain. The CDR3 runs 12 residues. Trimming took 2 bases from V and 2 from J, leaving 5 bases between them. Per the germline V gene, CDR1 is SQVTM and CDR2 is ANQGSEA. This CDR3 reads CSVEQATDTQYF. The CDR3 nucleotides read TGCAGCGTTGAACAGGCCACAGATACGCAGTATTTT.

This clonotype was found many times. This rearrangement joins TRBV20-1 to TRBJ1-3; D not certain. Trimming removed 6 bases from V and 0 bases from J, with 12 bases in between. The CDR3 has 14 residues. The germline V gene has CDR1 DFQATT and CDR2 SNEGSKA (reference sequence). CDR3 sequence (DNA): TGCAGTGCGACCGACCGAAGCTCTGGAAACACCATATATTTT. Translation: CSATDRSSGNTIYF.

This clonotype was counted a few times. The chain joins TRBV6-2 or TRBV6-3 to TRBJ1-1, with 10 bases identical to TRBD1. V lost 2 bases and J lost 4; bases outside the gene matches: 1. The V gene's germline CDR1 is MNHEY and CDR2 SVGEGT. CDR3 size: 14 residues. The CDR3 sequence: CASSYRTGGTEAFF. The CDR3 DNA sequence: TGTGCCAGCAGTTACAGGACAGGGGGCACTGAAGCTTTCTTT.

This chain links TRBV5-1 with TRBJ2-1, with 7 positions matching TRBD2. CDR3 size: 15 residues. CDR1 SGHRS and CDR2 YFSETQ come from the germline V gene. Trimming removed 3 bases from V and 9 bases from J; junction bases left unmatched: 12. The DNA for the CDR3 is TGCGCCAGCAGCTCCAATGAGGCGGGAGCAAGTGAGCAGTTCTTC. Residues: CASSSNEAGASEQFF.

This clonotype turned up a few times. The chain recombines TRBV21-1 with TRBJ2-1; the table names TRBD2, a call not compared with the DNA. TRBV21-1 is noted as a pseudogene. CDR3 length equals 16 residues. The CDR3 is CASSKGSSGKGTEQFF. In nucleotides, the CDR3 is TGTGCCAGCAGCAAAGGGAGTAGCGGGAAGGGCACTGAGCAGTTCTTC.

Only a few counts were recorded for this clonotype. The chain recombines TRBV4-3 with TRBJ1-6, with D unclear. Trimming cost V 0 bases and J 9 bases, with 6 bases left between them. The CDR3 has 13 residues. Germline lookup yields CDR1 LGHNA and CDR2 YSLEER. The CDR3 protein is CASSQERLSPLHF. In DNA, the CDR3 is TGCGCCAGCAGCCAAGAAAGGCTTTCACCCCTCCACTTT.

This clonotype was seen more than once but under ten times. The chain combines TRBV10-1 with TRBJ2-2, with 7 nucleotides matching TRBD1. Germline trimming cut 5 bases from V and 3 bases from J; bases unmatched to any gene: 3. The CDR3 is made up of 14 amino acids. From germline, CDR1 is WNHNN and CDR2 SYGVQD (reference sequence). The CDR3 nucleotides are TGCGCCAGCAGTCGGGACAGAGACACCGGGGAGCTGTTTTTT. It codes for CASSRDRDTGELFF.

This clonotype occurred a few times. The gene calls are TRBV9 and TRBJ2-1; weak D call: TRBD1 (5 bases). Germline CDR1 reads SGDLS; CDR2 reads YYNGEE. This CDR3 is built from 16 residues. Trimming took 1 base from V and 1 from J, leaving 12 bases between them. CDR3 in DNA: TGTGCCAGCAGCGTAAGACTCAGGGTTTCCTACAATGAGCAGTTCTTC. It translates to CASSVRLRVSYNEQFF.

The chain uses TRBV20-1 and TRBJ1-5, with 8 nucleotides matching TRBD1. V shed 4 bases, J shed 7 bases, and the junction held 3 bases outside the gene matches. The CDR3 totals 12 residues. The germline gives CDR1 DFQATT, CDR2 SNEGSKA (reference sequence). CDR3 nucleotides: TGCAGTGCTATGCCAGGGGGCCAGCCCCAGCATTTT. Its translation: CSAMPGGQPQHF.

This clonotype showed up many times. This chain connects TRBV12-3 or TRBV12-4 to TRBJ1-1; TRBD1 is a possible D gene (6 bases). This CDR3 is built from 14 residues. V lost 6 bases and J lost 1, with 12 bases in between. CDR3 coding DNA: TGTGCCAGCAGCCAGACGGGACAGAACACTGAAGCTTTCTTT. Amino acid sequence: CASSQTGQNTEAFF.